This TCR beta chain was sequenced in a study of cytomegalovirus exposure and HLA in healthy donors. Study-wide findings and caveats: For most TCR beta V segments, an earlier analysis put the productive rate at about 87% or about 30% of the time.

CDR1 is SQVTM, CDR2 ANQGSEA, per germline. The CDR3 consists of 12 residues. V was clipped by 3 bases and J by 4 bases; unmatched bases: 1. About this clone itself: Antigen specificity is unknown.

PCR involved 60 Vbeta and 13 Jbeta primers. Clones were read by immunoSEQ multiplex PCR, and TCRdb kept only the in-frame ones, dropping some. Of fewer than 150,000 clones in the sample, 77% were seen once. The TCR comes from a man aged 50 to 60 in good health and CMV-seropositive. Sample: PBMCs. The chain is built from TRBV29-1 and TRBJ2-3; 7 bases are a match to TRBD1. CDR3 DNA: TGCAGCGTTGACCAGGGGGCAGATACGCAGTATTTT. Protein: CSVDQGADTQYF.